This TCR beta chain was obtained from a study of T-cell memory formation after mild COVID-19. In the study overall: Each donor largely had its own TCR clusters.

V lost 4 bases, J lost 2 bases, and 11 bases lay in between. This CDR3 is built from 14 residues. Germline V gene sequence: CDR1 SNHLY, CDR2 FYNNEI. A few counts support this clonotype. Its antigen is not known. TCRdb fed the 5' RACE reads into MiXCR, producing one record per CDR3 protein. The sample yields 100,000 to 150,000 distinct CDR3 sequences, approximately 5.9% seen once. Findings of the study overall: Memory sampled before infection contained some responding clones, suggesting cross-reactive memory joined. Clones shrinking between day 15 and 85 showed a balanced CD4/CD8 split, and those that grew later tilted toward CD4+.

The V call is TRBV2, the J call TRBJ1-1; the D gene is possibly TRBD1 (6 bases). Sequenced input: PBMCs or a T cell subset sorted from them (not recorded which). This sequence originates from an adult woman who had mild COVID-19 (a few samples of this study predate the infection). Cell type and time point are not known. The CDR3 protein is CASSGDRYNTEAFF. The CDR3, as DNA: TGTGCCAGCAGTGGTGACAGGTACAACACTGAAGCTTTCTTT.